This T cell receptor beta chain originates from a study of blood T cell repertoires in COVID-19 (dated by TCRdb to about 2020). About the full investigation: Samples covering the acute and convalescent phases of COVID-19 were provided by collaborators in the United States, Italy and Spain. The repertoires were released in a freely available public database meant as a resource for research on the immune response to SARS-CoV-2. The prospective study material was composed of cDNA or gDNA derived from T cells, B-cell-depleted T cells, or PBMCs. Deeply sampled blood TCRbeta repertoires from subjects exposed to, actively infected with, or recovered from COVID-19 were included in the dataset. Sample metadata almost always included a de-identified subject ID, COVID-19 status, age in years and sex. The samples were drawn from two sources: the first 160 participants of the ongoing ImmuneRACE study, and 950 to 1,500 subjects contributed by 6 global collaborators. Where HLA class I and class II types were available, the types were taken from metadata supplied by the sample provider, not from assay-based typing.

TCRbeta CDR3 regions were amplified from genomic DNA using the immunoSEQ Assay, a bias-controlled multiplex PCR. As for the original processing: The number of nucleated cells in each sample was estimated from the amplification of reference gene primers within the assay. Sequence reads were collapsed and filtered to measure the absolute abundance of every unique TCRbeta CDR3 rearrangement. For each sample, productive Simpson clonality was calculated as the square root of Simpson's diversity index over productive rearrangements. The immuneACCESS repertoire file appears here via TCRdb, limited to in-frame rearrangements. These files lack a portion of the clones; in checked studies, under half of the deficit traces to unresolved V genes, and the cause of the others is not known. Clone size and V and J calls were adopted from that table, with D and trimming inferred from the DNA. The sample records a few hundred thousand clones, around 91% of which are singletons. The ten largest clones represent roughly 1.1% of the sample.

From the germline V gene, CDR1 is MDHEN and CDR2 is SYDVKM. The CDR3 covers 14 residues, taking in both the cysteine and the phenylalanine. Of all the DNA, just the CDR3 is kept, 42 bases in frame from base 1. The V end gives up 6 bases and the J end 7 bases, leaving 7 bases in the junction not matched to a gene. General conclusions and limits of the study: The quantity of clinical and demographic metadata differed by source and by participant and was supplied without curation.

Comment on this clone: Its antigen remains unidentified. Within one base of it there is no much larger clone, and no base qualities were kept.

In the prospective study, participants were roughly 18 to 100 years old, resided in around 25 geographic areas of the United States, and were enrolled through a virtual design. In the prospective study, participants were assigned to cohorts based on the clinical history participants reported in a screening survey and a study questionnaire. Recovered participants in ImmuneRACE Cohort 3 were defined by two consecutive negative NP/OP PCR tests, clearance by a healthcare professional, or resolution of symptoms. In the prospective study, mobile phlebotomists collected whole blood, serum and a nasopharyngeal or oropharyngeal swab from each participant. Prospective study participants could optionally give additional blood draws and questionnaires over an approximately 2-month period. Prospective study blood samples were shipped either frozen or at room temperature before DNA extraction.

Specimen: PBMCs or T cells enriched from blood (not recorded which). This receptor was taken from a young man who had recovered from COVID-19. The chain is assembled from TRBV28 and TRBJ1-5, and TRBD1 aligns with 9 junction nucleotides. The encoded CDR3 is CASRPHTGGQPQHF. In nucleotide form, the sequence is TGTGCCAGCAGACCCCACACAGGGGGCCAGCCCCAGCATTTT.